The 27 T cell receptor beta chains reported below all come from one sample, sequenced in a study of T cell responses to AZD1222 COVID-19 vaccine. Assay used: immunoSEQ multiplex PCR; TCRdb lists only in-frame clones, some missing. The repertoire consists of 80,000 or so clones, with 75% to 90% occurring once and the leading ten covering 5% to 6%. Sequencing used peripheral blood, obtained on day 0 of AZD1222 vaccination. These receptors were collected from an adult in good health.

CDR3 loop: CASSTTGNTEAFF. DNA of the CDR3: TGTGCCAGCAGCACGACAGGGAACACTGAAGCTTTCTTT. This rearrangement joins TRBV7-3 to TRBJ1-1; TRBD1 is a possible D gene (6 bases). There are 13 residues in the CDR3. The germline V gene has CDR1 SGHTA and CDR2 FQGTGA. Trimming left V 5 bases short and J 1 base short, with 8 bases between.

This chain joins TRBV7-3 and TRBJ2-1; tentatively, D is TRBD2 (6 bases). The V end was cut by 3 bases, the J end by 8 bases, with 17 bases between. Germline V gene lookup returns CDR1 SGHTA and CDR2 FQGTGA. This CDR3 contains 15 residues. CDR3 sequence (DNA): TGTGCCAGCAGCTTTTCCGGGGGTGGCGGGGATGAGCAGTTCTTC. Its protein product is CASSFSGGGGDEQFF. The entire variable domain, with the rest obtained from reference TRBV7-3 and TRBJ2-1, is as follows: GAGVSQTPSNKVTEKGKYVELRCDPISGHTALYWYRQSLGQGPEFLIYFQGTGAADDSGLPNDRFFAVRPEGSVSTLKIQRTERGDSAVYLCASSFSGGGGDEQFFGPGTRLTVL.

V gene TRBV19 combines with J gene TRBJ2-7, with 7 bases matching TRBD2. Trimming cost V 5 bases and J 4 bases; bases outside gene matches: 11. The germline CDR1 and CDR2 sequences are LNHDA and SQIVND (reference sequence). The CDR3 is 15 residues long. The CDR3 coding sequence is TGTGCCAGTAGTCCCTTGTTGAGGCGGGGGTACGAGCAGTACTTC. Translation gives CASSPLLRRGYEQYF.

J is TRBJ1-1 and V is TRBV28; 7 bases line up with TRBD1. Germline CDR1 and CDR2: MDHEN and SYDVKM. The V gene end was trimmed by 9 bases and the J gene end by 8 bases; junction bases not matched to a gene: 12. This CDR3 comprises 13 residues. The DNA of the CDR3 is TGTGCCAGTTTAGACAGGGACGAAATGGAAGCTTTCTTT. Translated: CASLDRDEMEAFF. Supplemented by reference TRBV28 and TRBJ1-1, the full variable domain reads DVKVTQSSRYLVKRTGEKVFLECVQDMDHENMFWYRQDPGLGLRLIYFSYDVKMKEKGDIPEGYSVSREKKERFSLILESASTNQTSMYLCASLDRDEMEAFFGQGTRLTVV.

This rearrangement joins TRBV4-1 to TRBJ2-3; D uncertain. Germline CDR1 MGHRA, CDR2 YSYEKL. The CDR3 runs to 15 residues. The germline V and J ends were trimmed by 4 bases and 2 bases, with 13 bases remaining between them. DNA of the CDR3: TGCGCCAGCAGCCCGAGGAGCCTGCCCACAGATACGCAGTATTTT. Protein: CASSPRSLPTDTQYF.

The chain recombines TRBV7-2 with TRBJ1-1, with 8 positions matching TRBD1. CDR1 is SGHTA, CDR2 FQGNSA, per germline. Trimming took 6 bases from V and 5 from J; bases not matched to a gene: 5. This CDR3 has 13 amino acids. For the CDR3, the DNA is TGTGCCAGCAGTTACACAGGGGGAACTGAAGCTTTCTTT. As protein: CASSYTGGTEAFF.

The rearrangement links TRBV27 to TRBJ1-5, with TRBD1 matching over 9 bases. V lost 8 bases, J lost 4 bases, and 12 bases stayed unmatched. CDR1 is MNHEY, CDR2 SMNVEV, per germline (reference sequence). This CDR3 is built from 16 residues. This CDR3 reads CASARNTGTGNQPQHF. The CDR3 region has the DNA TGTGCCAGCGCTAGAAACACGGGGACAGGGAATCAGCCCCAGCATTTT.

A single count supports this clone. CDR3 amino acids: CASSYALTGELFF. The CDR3 nucleotides are TGTGCCAGCAGTTACGCGTTGACCGGGGAGCTGTTTTTT. The V gene is TRBV5-6, the J gene TRBJ2-2; D ambiguous. Looked up from germline, CDR1 is SGHDT and CDR2 is YYEEEE. This CDR3 spans 13 amino acids. V was clipped by 5 bases and J by 5 bases, with 10 bases between them.

V usage is TRBV28 and J usage is TRBJ1-5, with D uncertain. The V end lost 3 bases, the J end lost 7 bases, and 10 bases lay between the germline ends. Germline V lookup: CDR1 MDHEN, CDR2 SYDVKM. The CDR3 totals 13 residues. The DNA for the CDR3 is TGTGCCAGCAGTTTGAGTTTTGGACAGCCCCAGCATTTT. As protein: CASSLSFGQPQHF.

V is TRBV27 and J is TRBJ2-7; the D is unclear. Germline V gene data show CDR1 as MNHEY and CDR2 as SMNVEV (reference sequence). V was pared by 4 bases and J by 3 bases, with 10 bases between. The CDR3 is 13 amino acids. Here the CDR3 reads CASSSPFSYEQYF. CDR3 DNA: TGTGCCAGCAGTTCCCCTTTTAGCTACGAGCAGTACTTC.

This chain joins TRBV6-2 or TRBV6-3 and TRBJ2-7; possible D gene TRBD1, 6 bases. The V gene lost 4 bases and the J gene lost 2 bases, with 12 bases spanning the gap. CDR1 and CDR2 from the germline V gene are MNHEY and SVGEGT. The CDR3 is 14 amino acids. The CDR3 here is CASSSGGITYEQYF. The CDR3, as DNA: TGTGCCAGCAGTTCTGGGGGCATAACCTACGAGCAGTACTTC.

This clone was detected only once. V usage is TRBV19 and J usage is TRBJ1-5; D remains unclear. V lost 3 bases, J lost 0 bases, and 9 bases lay in between. Germline CDR1 reads LNHDA; CDR2 reads SQIVND (reference sequence). The CDR3 is made up of 15 amino acids. This CDR3 reads CASSIDRASNQPQHF. CDR3 DNA: TGTGCCAGTAGTATCGATAGGGCTAGCAATCAGCCCCAGCATTTT.

This chain links TRBV5-1 with TRBJ1-6; 7 bases are shared with TRBD1. Trimming at V came to 8 bases and at J to 0 bases, leaving 8 bases not matched to a gene. The CDR3 extends over 16 amino acids. Per germline, CDR1 SGHRS and CDR2 YFSETQ. The CDR3 sequence: CASSDRESSYNSPLHF. The CDR3 region has the DNA TGCGCCAGTTCCGACAGGGAGAGCTCCTATAATTCACCCCTCCACTTT.

The rearrangement joins TRBV27 to TRBJ1-1, with 8 bases that match TRBD1. Germline V gene sequence: CDR1 MNHEY, CDR2 SMNVEV (reference sequence). The CDR3 has 15 amino acids. With 2 bases clipped from V and 4 bases from J, the junction kept 6 bases outside the gene matches. In nucleotides, the CDR3 is TGTGCCAGCAGTTTAGGGCCAGGGGGCATCACTGAAGCTTTCTTT. Translation: CASSLGPGGITEAFF.

This chain uses TRBV27 with TRBJ1-1, with a possible D match to TRBD1 (5 bases). CDR1 MNHEY and CDR2 SMNVEV come from the germline V gene (reference sequence). Between the trimmed V and J ends, which lost 6 bases and 5 bases, there was a span of 13 bases. The CDR3 has 13 residues. CDR3 sequence (DNA): TGTGCCAGCAGGAGGGGATCGGGGACTGAAGCTTTCTTT. It specifies CASRRGSGTEAFF.

Points on this clone: Different DNA sequences within this sample yield the same CDR3. V usage is TRBV6-5 and J usage is TRBJ1-4, with a weak D call TRBD1 (5 bases). V lost 0 bases and J lost 0, with 8 bases in between. The CDR3 runs to 16 residues. CDR1 is MNHEY and CDR2 is SVGAGI in the germline V gene. The CDR3 spells CASSYSPRATNEKLFF. CDR3 DNA sequence: TGTGCCAGCAGTTACTCACCCAGGGCAACTAATGAAAAACTGTTTTTT.

This clone has only one observation. The rearrangement joins TRBV3-1 (or the pseudogene TRBV3-2) to TRBJ1-6, with D maybe TRBD1 (6 bases). Per the germline V gene, CDR1 is LGHDT and CDR2 is YNNKEL (reference sequence). Trimming stripped 4 bases from V and 6 bases from J, with 22 bases between. This CDR3 contains 18 residues. Here the CDR3 reads CASSPGHYRAGGNSPLHF. For the CDR3, the DNA is TGTGCCAGCAGCCCTGGACACTACAGGGCTGGTGGTAATTCACCCCTCCACTTT.

The chain has TRBV7-9 and TRBJ1-2; TRBD1 aligns across 7 bases. The CDR3 has 17 residues. Germline-derived CDR1 and CDR2 are SEHNR and FQNEAQ (reference sequence). With V trimmed by 5 bases and J by 5 bases, 17 bases remained unmatched. CDR3 sequence reads: CASSPRPLQGPLYGYTF. For the CDR3, the DNA is TGTGCCAGCAGCCCACGCCCGTTACAGGGGCCCCTGTATGGCTACACCTTC.

This clone was observed a single time. The chain couples TRBV7-2 to TRBJ2-2; tentatively, D is TRBD1 (6 bases). CDR1 is SGHTA and CDR2 is FQGNSA in the germline V gene. V dropped 1 base and J dropped 9 bases, with 12 bases sitting between them. This CDR3 region has 14 residues. The CDR3 reads CASSLVGQIRELFF. The CDR3 DNA reads TGTGCCAGCAGCTTAGTAGGACAGATCAGGGAGCTGTTTTTT. Full variable domain (rest looked up from reference TRBV7-2 and TRBJ2-2): GAGVSQSPSNKVTEKGKDVELRCDPISGHTALYWYRQSLGQGLEFLIYFQGNSAPDKSGLPSDRFSAERTGGSVSTLTIQRTQQEDSAVYLCASSLVGQIRELFFGEGSRLTVL.

The CDR3 loop is CASSLSFAGLGYTF. CDR3 DNA sequence: TGTGCCAGCAGTTTATCTTTTGCAGGTCTTGGCTACACCTTC. The chain combines TRBV27 with TRBJ1-2; the D is unclear. V shed 0 bases and J shed 7 bases, with 12 bases lying between them. The CDR3 is 14 residues long. Germline values: CDR1 MNHEY, CDR2 SMNVEV (reference sequence).

The CDR3 coding sequence is TGTGCCAGCAGTTACGGGCAGGGCAACTACGAGCAGTACTTC. Protein: CASSYGQGNYEQYF. V gene TRBV6-2 or TRBV6-3 combines with J gene TRBJ2-7, with a possible D match to TRBD1 (5 bases). V was clipped by 2 bases and J by 3 bases, with 11 bases between them. Germline lookup yields CDR1 MNHEY and CDR2 SVGEGT. The CDR3 covers 14 residues.

This chain connects TRBV2 to TRBJ2-3, with D possibly being TRBD1 (6 bases). The CDR3 extends over 13 amino acids. Germline V gene lookup returns CDR1 SNHLY and CDR2 FYNNEI. V was pared by 10 bases and J by 5 bases, with 16 bases between. CDR3: CAKQGSGQDTQYF. Written as DNA, the CDR3 is TGTGCCAAACAGGGTTCGGGTCAAGATACGCAGTATTTT. The complete variable domain, with remaining parts taken from reference TRBV2 and TRBJ2-3, reads EPEVTQTPSHQVTQMGQEVILRCVPISNHLYFYWYRQILGQKVEFLVSFYNNEISEKSEIFDDQFSVERPDGSNFTLKIRSTKLEDSAMYFCAKQGSGQDTQYFGPGTRLTVL.

Notes on this clone: One end of the junction is discordant with germline, which a read error may explain. The chain is built from TRBV7-8 and TRBJ2-5, with no clear D. Germline CDR1 reads SGHVS; CDR2 reads FQNEAQ. The CDR3 consists of 15 residues. CDR3 region: CASRYTDGAQGTQYF. CDR3 DNA sequence: TGTGCCAGCAGGTATACGGACGGTGCCCAAGGGACCCAGTACTTC.

This clone was recorded only once. The chain uses TRBV5-1 and TRBJ2-5; 9 bases are shared with TRBD1. Germline CDR1 SGHRS, CDR2 YFSETQ. Trimming removed 5 bases from V and 1 base from J; junction bases left unmatched: 6. The CDR3 totals 15 residues. CDR3: CASRHGQGLQETQYF. The CDR3 coding sequence is TGCGCCAGCAGACATGGACAGGGGCTCCAAGAGACCCAGTACTTC. Full variable domain (rest looked up from reference TRBV5-1 and TRBJ2-5): KAGVTQTPRYLIKTRGQQVTLSCSPISGHRSVSWYQQTPGQGLQFLFEYFSETQRNKGNFPGRFSGRQFSNSRSEMNVSTLELGDSALYLCASRHGQGLQETQYFGPGTRLLVL.

This rearrangement joins TRBV13 to TRBJ1-1; a weak D match, TRBD1 (5 bases). CDR1 and CDR2 from the germline V gene are PRHDT and FYEKMQ (reference sequence). V was pared by 2 bases and J by 7 bases, with 14 bases between. This CDR3 is built from 14 residues. The CDR3 nucleotides read TGTGCCAGCAGCTTACTGGGGGATACGGATGAAGCTTTCTTT. Amino acids: CASSLLGDTDEAFF.

This chain uses TRBV10-3 with TRBJ1-3; no clear D. Germline V gene lookup returns CDR1 ENHRY and CDR2 SYGVKD. Between the trimmed V and J ends, which lost 6 bases and 4 bases, there was a span of 19 bases. The CDR3 runs to 16 residues. The CDR3 is CAIRKRVEDKGNTIYF. CDR3 nucleotides: TGTGCCATCAGGAAAAGGGTAGAAGACAAAGGAAACACCATATATTTT.

The chain links TRBV28 to TRBJ1-4; TRBD1 agrees at 7 bases. The CDR3 spans 15 residues. V shed 6 bases, J shed 6 bases, and the junction held 10 bases outside the gene matches. Germline-derived CDR1 and CDR2 are MDHEN and SYDVKM. The CDR3 DNA reads TGTGCCAGCAGACCACAGGGGATGAGATATGAAAAACTGTTTTTT. Its protein is CASRPQGMRYEKLFF.